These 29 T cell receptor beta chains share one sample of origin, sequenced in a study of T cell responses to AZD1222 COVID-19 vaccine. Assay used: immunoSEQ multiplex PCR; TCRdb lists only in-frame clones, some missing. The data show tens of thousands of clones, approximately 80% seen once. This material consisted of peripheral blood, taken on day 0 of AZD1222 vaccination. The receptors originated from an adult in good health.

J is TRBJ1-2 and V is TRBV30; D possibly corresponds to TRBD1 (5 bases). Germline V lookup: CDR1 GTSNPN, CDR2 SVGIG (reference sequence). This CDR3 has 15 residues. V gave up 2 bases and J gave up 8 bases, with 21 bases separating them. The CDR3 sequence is CAWSHLRRDGGGYTF. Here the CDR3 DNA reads TGTGCCTGGAGTCACCTCCGGAGGGACGGCGGGGGCTACACCTTC. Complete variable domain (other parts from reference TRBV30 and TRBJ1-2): SQTIHQWPATLVQPVGSPLSLECTVEGTSNPNLYWYRQAAGRGLQLLFYSVGIGQISSEVPQNLSASRPQDRQFILSSKKLLLSDSGFYLCAWSHLRRDGGGYTFGSGTRLTVV.

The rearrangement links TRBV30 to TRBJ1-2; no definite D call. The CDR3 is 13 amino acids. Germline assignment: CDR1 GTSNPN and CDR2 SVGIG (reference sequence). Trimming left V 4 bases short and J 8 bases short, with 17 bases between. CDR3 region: CAWTQNNVGGYTF. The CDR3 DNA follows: TGTGCCTGGACCCAAAACAATGTCGGGGGCTACACCTTC.

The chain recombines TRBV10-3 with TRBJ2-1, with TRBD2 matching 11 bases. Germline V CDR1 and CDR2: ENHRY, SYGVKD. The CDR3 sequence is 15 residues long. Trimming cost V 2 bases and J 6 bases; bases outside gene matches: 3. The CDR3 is CAISEASGGFNEQFF. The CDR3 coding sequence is TGTGCCATCAGTGAGGCTAGCGGGGGGTTCAATGAGCAGTTCTTC.

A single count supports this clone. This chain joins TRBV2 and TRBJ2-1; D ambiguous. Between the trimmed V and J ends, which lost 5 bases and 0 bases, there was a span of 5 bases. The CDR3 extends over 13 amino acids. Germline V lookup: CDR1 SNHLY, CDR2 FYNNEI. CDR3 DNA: TGTGCCAGCAGTTCCAACTCCTACAATGAGCAGTTCTTC. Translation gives CASSSNSYNEQFF. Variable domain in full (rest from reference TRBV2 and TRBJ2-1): EPEVTQTPSHQVTQMGQEVILRCVPISNHLYFYWYRQILGQKVEFLVSFYNNEISEKSEIFDDQFSVERPDGSNFTLKIRSTKLEDSAMYFCASSSNSYNEQFFGPGTRLTVL.

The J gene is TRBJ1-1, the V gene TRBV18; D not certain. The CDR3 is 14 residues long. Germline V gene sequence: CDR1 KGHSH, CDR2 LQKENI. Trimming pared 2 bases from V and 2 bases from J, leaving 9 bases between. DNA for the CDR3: TGTGCCAGCTCACCAGCCGACATTAACACTGAAGCTTTCTTT. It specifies CASSPADINTEAFF.

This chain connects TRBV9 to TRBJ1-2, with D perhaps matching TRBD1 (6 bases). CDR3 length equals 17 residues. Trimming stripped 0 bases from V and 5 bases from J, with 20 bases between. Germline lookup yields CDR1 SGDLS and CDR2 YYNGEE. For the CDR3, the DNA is TGTGCCAGCAGCGTAGGGCAGGGCCCCCCCACAGGGTATGGCTACACCTTC. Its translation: CASSVGQGPPTGYGYTF.

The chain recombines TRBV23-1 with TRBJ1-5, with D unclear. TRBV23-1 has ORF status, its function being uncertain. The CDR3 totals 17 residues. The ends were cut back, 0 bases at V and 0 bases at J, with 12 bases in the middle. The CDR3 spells CASSQSALPNSNQPQHF. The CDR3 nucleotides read TGCGCCAGCAGTCAATCAGCCCTTCCGAATAGCAATCAGCCCCAGCATTTT.

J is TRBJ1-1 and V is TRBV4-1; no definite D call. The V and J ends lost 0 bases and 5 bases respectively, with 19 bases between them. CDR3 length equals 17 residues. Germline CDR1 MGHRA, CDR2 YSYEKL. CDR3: CASSQEPKLSLGTEAFF. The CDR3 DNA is TGCGCCAGCAGCCAAGAACCGAAGCTATCGTTGGGGACTGAAGCTTTCTTT.

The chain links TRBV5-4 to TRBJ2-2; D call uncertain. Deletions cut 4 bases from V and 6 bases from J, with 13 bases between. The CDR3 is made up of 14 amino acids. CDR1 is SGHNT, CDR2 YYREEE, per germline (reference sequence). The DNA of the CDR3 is TGTGCCAGCAGCCAAATGAAGGGTTCCGGGGAGCTGTTTTTT. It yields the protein CASSQMKGSGELFF.

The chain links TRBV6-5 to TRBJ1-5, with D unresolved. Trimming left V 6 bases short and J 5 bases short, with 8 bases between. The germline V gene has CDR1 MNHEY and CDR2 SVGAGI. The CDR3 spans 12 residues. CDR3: CASSWDDQPQHF. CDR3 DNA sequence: TGTGCCAGCAGCTGGGATGATCAGCCCCAGCATTTT.

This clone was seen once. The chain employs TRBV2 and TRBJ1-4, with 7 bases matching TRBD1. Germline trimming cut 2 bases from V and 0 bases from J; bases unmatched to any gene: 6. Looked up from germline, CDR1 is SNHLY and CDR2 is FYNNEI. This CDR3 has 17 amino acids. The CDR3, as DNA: TGTGCCAGCAGTGAAAACAGGGACAGAGCAACTAATGAAAAACTGTTTTTT. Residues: CASSENRDRATNEKLFF.

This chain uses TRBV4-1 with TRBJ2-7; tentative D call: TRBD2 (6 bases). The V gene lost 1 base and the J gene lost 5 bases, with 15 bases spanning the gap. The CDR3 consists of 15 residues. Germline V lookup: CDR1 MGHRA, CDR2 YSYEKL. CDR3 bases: TGCGCCAGCAGCCAAGTTGGGGGAGGAGGCAACGAGCAGTACTTC. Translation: CASSQVGGGGNEQYF.

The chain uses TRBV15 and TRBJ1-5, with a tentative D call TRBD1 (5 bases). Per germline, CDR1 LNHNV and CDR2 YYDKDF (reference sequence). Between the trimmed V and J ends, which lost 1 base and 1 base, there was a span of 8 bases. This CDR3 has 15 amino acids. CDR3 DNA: TGTGCCACCAGCAGAGGCCGGGACAGCAATCAGCCCCAGCATTTT. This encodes CATSRGRDSNQPQHF.

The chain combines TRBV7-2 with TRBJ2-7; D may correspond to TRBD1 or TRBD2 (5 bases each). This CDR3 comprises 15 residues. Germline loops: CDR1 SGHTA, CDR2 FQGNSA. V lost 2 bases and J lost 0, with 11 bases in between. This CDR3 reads CASSLRDGASYEQYF. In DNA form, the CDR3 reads TGTGCCAGCAGCTTACGGGACGGGGCCTCCTACGAGCAGTACTTC.

CDR3 loop: CAVAGDSYEQYF. CDR3 nucleotides: TGTGCCGTGGCGGGGGACTCCTACGAGCAGTACTTC. V and J are TRBV28 and TRBJ2-7; TRBD2 agrees at 7 bases. Germline V gene data show CDR1 as MDHEN and CDR2 as SYDVKM. The CDR3 extends over 12 amino acids. Trimming at V came to 11 bases and at J to 0 bases, leaving 4 bases not matched to a gene.

In nucleotides, the CDR3 is TGTGCCAGCAGCTCCTCTAGCGGGAGCTCAGATACGCAGTATTTT. Translation: CASSSSSGSSDTQYF. The V call is TRBV3-1 (or the pseudogene TRBV3-2), the J call TRBJ2-3; 10 bases agree with TRBD2. Germline CDR1 LGHDT, CDR2 YNNKEL (reference sequence). The CDR3 sequence is 15 residues long. J lost 4 bases, V lost 5 bases, and 6 bases had no gene match.

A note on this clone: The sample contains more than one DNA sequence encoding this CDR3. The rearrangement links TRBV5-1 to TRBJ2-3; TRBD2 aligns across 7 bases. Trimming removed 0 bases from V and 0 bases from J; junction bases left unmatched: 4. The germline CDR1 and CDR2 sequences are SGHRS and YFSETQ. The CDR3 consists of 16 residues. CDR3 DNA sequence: TGCGCCAGCAGCTTGGATGGCGGGGGTAGCACAGATACGCAGTATTTT. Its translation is CASSLDGGGSTDTQYF.

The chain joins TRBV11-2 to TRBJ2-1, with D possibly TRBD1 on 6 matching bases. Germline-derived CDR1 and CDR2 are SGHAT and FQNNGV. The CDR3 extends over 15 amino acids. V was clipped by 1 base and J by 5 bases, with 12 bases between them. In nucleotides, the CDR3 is TGTGCCAGCAGCTTAGTCTTGCAGGGGAACAATGAGCAGTTCTTC. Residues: CASSLVLQGNNEQFF.

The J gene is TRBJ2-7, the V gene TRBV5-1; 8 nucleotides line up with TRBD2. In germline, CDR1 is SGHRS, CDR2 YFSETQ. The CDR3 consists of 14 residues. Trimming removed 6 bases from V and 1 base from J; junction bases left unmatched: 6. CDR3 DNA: TGCGCCAGCACCCGGGGGGGCAGGTCCTACGAGCAGTACTTC. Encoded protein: CASTRGGRSYEQYF.

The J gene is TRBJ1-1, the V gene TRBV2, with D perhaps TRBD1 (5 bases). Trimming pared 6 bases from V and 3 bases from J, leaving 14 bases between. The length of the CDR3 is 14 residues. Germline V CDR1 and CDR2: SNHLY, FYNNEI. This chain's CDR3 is CASRPGVKDTEAFF. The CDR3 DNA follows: TGTGCCAGCAGGCCGGGGGTGAAGGACACTGAAGCTTTCTTT.

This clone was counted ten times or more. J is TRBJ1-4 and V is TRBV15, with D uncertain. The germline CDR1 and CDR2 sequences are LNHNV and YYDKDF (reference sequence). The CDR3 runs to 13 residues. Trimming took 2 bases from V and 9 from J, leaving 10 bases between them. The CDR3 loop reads CATSRPGLKKLFF. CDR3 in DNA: TGTGCCACCAGCAGACCTGGCCTGAAAAAACTGTTTTTT.

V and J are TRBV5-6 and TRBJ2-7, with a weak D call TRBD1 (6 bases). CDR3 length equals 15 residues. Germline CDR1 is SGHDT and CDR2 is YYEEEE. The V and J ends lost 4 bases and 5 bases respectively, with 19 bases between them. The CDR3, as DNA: TGTGCCAGCAGCACCCAGGGGTTAGTTAAGAACGAGCAGTACTTC. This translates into CASSTQGLVKNEQYF.

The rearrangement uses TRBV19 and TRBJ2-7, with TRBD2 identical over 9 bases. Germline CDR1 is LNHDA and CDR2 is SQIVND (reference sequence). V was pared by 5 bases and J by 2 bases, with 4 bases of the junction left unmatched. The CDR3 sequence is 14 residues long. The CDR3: CASSFAGGPYEQYF. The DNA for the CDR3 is TGTGCCAGTAGTTTCGCGGGGGGGCCCTACGAGCAGTACTTC.

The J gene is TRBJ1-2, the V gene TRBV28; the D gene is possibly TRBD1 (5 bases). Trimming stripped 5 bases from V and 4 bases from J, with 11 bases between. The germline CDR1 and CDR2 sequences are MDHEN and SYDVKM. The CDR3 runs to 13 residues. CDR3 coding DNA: TGTGCCAGCAGTCCACAGGCGGCCTATGGCTACACCTTC. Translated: CASSPQAAYGYTF.

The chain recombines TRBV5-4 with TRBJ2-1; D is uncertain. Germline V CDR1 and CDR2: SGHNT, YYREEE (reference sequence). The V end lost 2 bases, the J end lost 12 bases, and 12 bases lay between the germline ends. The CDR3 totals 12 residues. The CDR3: CASSFYSGWQFF. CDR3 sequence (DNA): TGTGCCAGCAGCTTCTACTCTGGTTGGCAGTTCTTC.

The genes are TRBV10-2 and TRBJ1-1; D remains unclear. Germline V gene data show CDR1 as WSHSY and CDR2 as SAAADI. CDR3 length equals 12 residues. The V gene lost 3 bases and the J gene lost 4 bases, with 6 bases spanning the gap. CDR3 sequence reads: CASSESGTEAFF. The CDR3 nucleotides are TGCGCCAGCAGTGAATCTGGCACTGAAGCTTTCTTT.

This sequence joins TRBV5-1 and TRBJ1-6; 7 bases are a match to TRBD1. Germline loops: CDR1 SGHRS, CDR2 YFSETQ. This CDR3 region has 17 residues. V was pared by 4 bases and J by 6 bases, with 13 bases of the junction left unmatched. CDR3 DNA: TGCGCCAGCAGCCGGGACAGTCCGTTGGGTGGTAATTCACCCCTCCACTTT. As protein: CASSRDSPLGGNSPLHF.

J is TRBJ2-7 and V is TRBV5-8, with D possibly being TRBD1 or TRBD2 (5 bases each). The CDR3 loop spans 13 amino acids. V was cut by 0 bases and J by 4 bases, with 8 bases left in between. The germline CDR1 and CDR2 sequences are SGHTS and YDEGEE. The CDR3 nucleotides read TGTGCCAGCAGCTTGGGGGACCGATACGAGCAGTACTTC. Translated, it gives CASSLGDRYEQYF.

In nucleotides, the CDR3 is TGTGCCAGCAGCCTCCTTGCTAGCAATCAGCCCCAGCATTTT. It yields the protein CASSLLASNQPQHF. The chain is built from TRBV6-5 and TRBJ1-5; D is ambiguous. The V end was cut by 6 bases, the J end by 0 bases, with 9 bases between. Germline V lookup: CDR1 MNHEY, CDR2 SVGAGI. This CDR3 has 14 residues.